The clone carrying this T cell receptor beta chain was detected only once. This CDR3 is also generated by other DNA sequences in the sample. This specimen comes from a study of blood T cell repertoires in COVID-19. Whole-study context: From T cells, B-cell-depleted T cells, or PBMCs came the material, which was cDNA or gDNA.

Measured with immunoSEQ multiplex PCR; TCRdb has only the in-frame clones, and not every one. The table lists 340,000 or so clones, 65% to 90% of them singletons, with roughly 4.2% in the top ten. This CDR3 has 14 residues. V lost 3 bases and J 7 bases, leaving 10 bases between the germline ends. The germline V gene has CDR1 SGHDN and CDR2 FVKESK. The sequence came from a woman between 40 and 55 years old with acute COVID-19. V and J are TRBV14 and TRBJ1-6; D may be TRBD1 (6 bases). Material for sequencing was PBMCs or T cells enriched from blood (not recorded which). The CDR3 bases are TGTGCCAGCAGCCAGGACAGAGGGAATTCACCCCTCCACTTT. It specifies CASSQDRGNSPLHF.